These T cell receptor beta chains were read from a single sample in a study of blood T cell repertoires in COVID-19. Measured with immunoSEQ multiplex PCR; TCRdb has only the in-frame clones, and not every one. The profile shows around 38,000 clones, 70% to 90% of them singletons. The sequencing sample was made of peripheral blood. The receptor source for this set is a man aged 55 to 69 with COVID-19, enrolled during active disease. The CDR3 runs from the conserved cysteine through the conserved F or W. D genes are given only for firm matches. Some rows mark clone size as missing; the rest say once, few, many or name a class of expanded clone.

v_call,d_call,clone_size,j_call,cdr3_nt,cdr3_aa
TRBV5-1,.,.,TRBJ2-7,TGCGCCAGCAGCTTGGCCGTCGGGCGCGGGACCTACGAGCAGTACTTC,CASSLAVGRGTYEQYF
TRBV5-1,.,.,TRBJ2-5,TGCGCCAGCAGCTTAACAGCTCAAGAGACCCAGTACTTC,CASSLTAQETQYF
TRBV19,.,once,TRBJ1-1,TGTGCCAGTGGGGAGCCGGACACTGAAGCTTTCTTT,CASGEPDTEAFF
TRBV27,.,.,TRBJ2-5,TGTGCCAGCAAGGGGACATACCAAGAGACCCAGTACTTC,CASKGTYQETQYF
TRBV18,.,.,TRBJ2-1,TGTGCCAGCTCACCGACTCAGGGCAATGAGCAGTTCTTC,CASSPTQGNEQFF
TRBV5-5,TRBD1,.,TRBJ2-2,TGTGCCAGCAGCCGGGGACAGGGGCAAACTTGGGAGCTGTTTTTT,CASSRGQGQTWELFF
TRBV28,TRBD1,.,TRBJ1-5,TGTGCCAGCAGTTCCCAGGGGGCGGACAATCAGCCCCAGCATTTT,CASSSQGADNQPQHF
TRBV3-1/TRBV3-2,.,.,TRBJ1-1,TGTGCCAGCAGCCGAGACAGGAACTTTCTCACGGCTTTCTTT,CASSRDRNFLTAFF
TRBV5-1,.,.,TRBJ1-1,TGCGCCAGCAGCTTGACTGTGAACACTGAAGCTTTCTTT,CASSLTVNTEAFF
TRBV7-2,.,few,TRBJ2-7,TGTGCCAGCAGCAAAGACGGCAGCGGGTTATCCTACGAGCAGTACTTC,CASSKDGSGLSYEQYF
TRBV7-6,.,.,TRBJ2-1,TGTGCCAGCAGCGCATCTCCAGGGGGGGAGCAGTTCTTC,CASSASPGGEQFF
TRBV4-2,.,few,TRBJ1-2,TGTGCCAGCAGCCAAGAGGTCAGGGCACCTAACTATGGCTACACCTTC,CASSQEVRAPNYGYTF
TRBV5-1,TRBD1,.,TRBJ1-6,TGCGCCAGCAGCTCGCCGGGACAGAAATCACCCCTCCACTTT,CASSSPGQKSPLHF
TRBV14,TRBD1,once,TRBJ1-6,TGTGCCAGCAGCCACACAGGGGGCGGGAGTTCACCCCTCCACTTT,CASSHTGGGSSPLHF
TRBV4-3,.,few,TRBJ2-7,TGCGCCAGCAGCCGCATGGGGCAGAGCTCCTACGAGCAGTACTTC,CASSRMGQSSYEQYF
TRBV10-3,TRBD2,.,TRBJ2-1,TGTGCCATCGGGGGGGTGGGCGATGAGCAGTTCTTC,CAIGGVGDEQFF
TRBV19,.,.,TRBJ1-1,TGTGCCAGTAGCCGACAACCGAACACTGAAGCTTTCTTT,CASSRQPNTEAFF
TRBV28,.,.,TRBJ1-6,TGTGCCAGCAAGAGGGGGAATAATTCACCCCTCCACTTT,CASKRGNNSPLHF
TRBV12-3/TRBV12-4,.,.,TRBJ2-3,TGTGCCAGCAGACGAGACTCGTCGAATACGCAGTATTTT,CASRRDSSNTQYF
TRBV5-4,TRBD2,.,TRBJ2-5,TGTGCCAGCAGCTTGACTAGCGGGAGGGAGACCCAGTACTTC,CASSLTSGRETQYF
TRBV2,TRBD1,.,TRBJ1-4,TGTGCCAGCAGTGTGGGACAGGCAAATGAAAAACTGTTTTTT,CASSVGQANEKLFF
TRBV12-3/TRBV12-4,.,.,TRBJ2-2,TGTGCCAGCAGTCAGAACACCGGGGAGCTGTTTTTT,CASSQNTGELFF
TRBV19,.,.,TRBJ1-2,TGTGCCAGCCGGGAGGGAGGAGGAAACTATGGCTACACCTTC,CASREGGGNYGYTF
TRBV11-3,TRBD1,.,TRBJ2-2,TGTGCCAGCAGGGACAGGGGGCGAGCCGGGGAGCTGTTTTTT,CASRDRGRAGELFF
TRBV10-3,TRBD1,.,TRBJ2-3,TGTGCCATCAGTGGCGGGTCGGCGGCAGGGGGCATAAGGCTCGTAGATACGCAGTATTTT,CAISGGSAAGGIRLVDTQYF
TRBV9,.,few,TRBJ1-1,TGTGCCAGCAGCGTAGAAGGGGACACTGAAGCTTTCTTT,CASSVEGDTEAFF
TRBV28,.,once,TRBJ1-5,TGTGCCAGCAGGTCGGGCAATCAGCCCCAGCATTTT,CASRSGNQPQHF
TRBV28,.,.,TRBJ1-4,TGTGCCAGCCGGGTCTTGAATGAAAAACTGTTTTTT,CASRVLNEKLFF
TRBV27,TRBD2,.,TRBJ2-1,TGTGCCAGCGCGGTAGCGGGACGCTACAATGAGCAGTTCTTC,CASAVAGRYNEQFF
TRBV9,.,.,TRBJ1-6,TGTGCCAGCAGCAGAGTACCTCGAGGTTCGACGGGATCACCCCTCCACTTT,CASSRVPRGSTGSPLHF
TRBV19,.,.,TRBJ2-2,TGTGCCAGTATCCGTACGAGCGCGAACACCGGGGAGCTGTTTTTT,CASIRTSANTGELFF
TRBV7-2,TRBD1,.,TRBJ2-1,TGTGCCAGCAGCTTAAGGGCCGCGGCAGGGGGCTTTTTGAATGAGCAGTTCTTC,CASSLRAAAGGFLNEQFF
TRBV29-1,.,.,TRBJ1-2,TGCAGCGTTCCCCCGGGATCGGCCTCTGGCTACACCTTC,CSVPPGSASGYTF
TRBV28,TRBD1,.,TRBJ1-2,TGTGCCAGCAGACCTAACCGGGACAGCGGTGGCTACACCTTC,CASRPNRDSGGYTF
TRBV20-1,TRBD1,.,TRBJ1-4,TGCAGTGCTAGTTCGGACAGGGGGGCTGAAAAACTGTTTTTT,CSASSDRGAEKLFF
TRBV6-1,TRBD1,.,TRBJ1-4,TGTGCCAGCAGTGAAAGGACAGGGGTGGCAACTAATGAAAAACTGTTTTTT,CASSERTGVATNEKLFF
TRBV28,.,once,TRBJ1-4,TGTGCCAGCAGGGAACCGGGTGAAAAACTGTTTTTT,CASREPGEKLFF
TRBV6-5,.,.,TRBJ1-5,TGTGCCAGCAGTTACGGGGGTGGAGGAGCGGGTCAGCCCCAGCATTTT,CASSYGGGGAGQPQHF
TRBV21-1,.,.,TRBJ2-1,TGTGCCAGAAGGAGAGGGTCCTACAATGAGCAGTTCTTC,CARRRGSYNEQFF
TRBV19,TRBD2,.,TRBJ2-1,TGTGCCAGTAGTATAGTACTAGCGGGAGTAAGAGAGCAGTTCTTC,CASSIVLAGVREQFF
TRBV25-1,.,.,TRBJ2-1,TGTGCCAGCAGTCATCCAGGGGCACAGAGTGAGCAGTTCTTC,CASSHPGAQSEQFF
TRBV12-3/TRBV12-4,.,once,TRBJ2-1,TGTGCCAGCAGTTTTGGAGGGCCCGATGAGCAGTTCTTC,CASSFGGPDEQFF
TRBV14,.,.,TRBJ1-6,TGTGCCAGCAGACAAGAAGGGAGAAGTTCACCCCTCCACTTT,CASRQEGRSSPLHF
TRBV11-3,.,.,TRBJ2-3,TGTGCCAGCAGCATAGGGTTCGTAGCGGCGGGATCCACAGATACGCAGTATTTT,CASSIGFVAAGSTDTQYF
TRBV4-1,.,.,TRBJ1-1,TGCGCCAGCAGCCAAATGTTCAGAGGTGAAGCTTTCTTT,CASSQMFRGEAFF
TRBV7-3,.,once,TRBJ2-7,TGTGCCAGCAGCCTCTCCGGGGGTCTGATTTCCTACGAGCAGTACTTC,CASSLSGGLISYEQYF
TRBV5-6,.,.,TRBJ1-1,TGTGCCAGCAGCACTTCCCTCTCTACAGTGAACACTGAAGCTTTCTTT,CASSTSLSTVNTEAFF
TRBV30,.,.,TRBJ1-1,TGTGCCTGGAGTGCTCTTCGGACAGACCTAGGCACCGCTGAAGCTTTCTTT,CAWSALRTDLGTAEAFF
TRBV7-3,TRBD1,few,TRBJ1-1,TGTGCCAGCAGCCCGGGGACAGGGGCCGAAGCTTTCTTT,CASSPGTGAEAFF
TRBV2,TRBD1,.,TRBJ1-2,TGTGCCAGCAGTGAAGGGGGAACAGGGGGTGGCTACACCTTC,CASSEGGTGGGYTF
TRBV6-2/TRBV6-3,TRBD1,.,TRBJ2-5,TGTGCCAGCAGCGGGACAGGCGAAGAGACCCAGTACTTC,CASSGTGEETQYF
TRBV20-1,.,.,TRBJ1-2,TGCAGTGCTAGAGTTACAGGCGGCTACACCTTC,CSARVTGGYTF
TRBV30,TRBD2,.,TRBJ2-5,TGTGCCTGGAGTTGGGGGGGAAAAGAGACCCAGTACTTC,CAWSWGGKETQYF
TRBV23-1,.,.,TRBJ2-3,TGCGCCAGCAGTCAACCCGTCCTAGATCCGCGCACAGATACGCAGTATTTT,CASSQPVLDPRTDTQYF